The next 26 T cell receptor beta chains were all read from a single sample in a study of blood T cells in healthy people across ages. Next came a second PCR, run for about 6 to 11 cycles, which used a sample-barcoded 5' primer along with a J-beta primer mix. TCRdb used MiXCR to reprocess the 5' RACE reads, holding one entry per CDR3 protein. The profile covers hundreds of thousands of distinct CDR3 sequences, with about 62% appearing a single time and about 27% taken by the ten largest. The source material was blood. The receptor set was obtained from a man aged 25 to 40 in good health.

The chain uses TRBV15 and TRBJ2-5, with 10 bases fitting TRBD1. The CDR3 extends over 15 amino acids. Germline-derived CDR1 and CDR2 are LNHNV and YYDKDF (reference sequence). The ends lost 3 bases at V and 4 bases at J; junction bases unmatched: 5. The CDR3 DNA sequence: TGTGCCACCAGCAGCGGGGACAGGGGTAGAGAGACCCAGTACTTC. Protein sequence: CATSSGDRGRETQYF.

This clonotype has a handful of counts. The V gene is TRBV24-1, the J gene TRBJ2-3; TRBD1 matches 9 bases. Germline loops: CDR1 KGHDR, CDR2 SFDVKD. This CDR3 is built from 17 residues. V was clipped by 4 bases and J by 4 bases; unmatched bases: 11. CDR3 amino acids: CATSESGTGLSSDTQYF. As DNA, the CDR3 is TGTGCCACCAGTGAGAGCGGGACAGGGCTAAGCTCAGATACGCAGTATTTT.

This chain links TRBV14 with TRBJ2-1; TRBD2 matches at 13 bases. The V and J ends lost 5 bases and 6 bases, in that order; junction bases with no gene match: 4. Germline V CDR1 and CDR2: SGHDN, FVKESK. This CDR3 comprises 15 residues. Written as DNA, the CDR3 is TGTGCCAGCAGCAACGGACTAGCGGGGGTCAATGAGCAGTTCTTC. Its translation is CASSNGLAGVNEQFF.

The J gene is TRBJ2-1, the V gene TRBV12-3 or TRBV12-4; D possibly matches TRBD1 or TRBD2 (6 bases each). Trimming left V 8 bases short and J 10 bases short, with 18 bases between. The CDR3 contains 13 residues. The CDR3 bases are TGTGCCAGCGGGGGGCGGGGACTTCGCGAGCAGTTCTTC. This codes for CASGGRGLREQFF.

The V and J genes are TRBV27 and TRBJ2-4; no reliable D call. CDR1 is MNHEY, CDR2 SMNVEV, per germline (reference sequence). V was clipped by 0 bases and J by 2 bases, with 11 bases between them. The CDR3 contains 16 residues. This CDR3 reads CASSLSSPPTKNIQYF. The CDR3 DNA is TGTGCCAGCAGTTTATCTAGCCCCCCGACCAAAAACATTCAGTACTTC.

V and J are TRBV5-5 and TRBJ1-1; unclear D gene. This CDR3 is 14 amino acids long. In germline, CDR1 is SGHKS, CDR2 YYEKEE (reference sequence). Trimming took off 4 bases at V and 3 bases at J, with 13 bases between the two ends. The CDR3 nucleotides read TGTGCCAGCAGCCCAAGGGAACCACACACTGAAGCTTTCTTT. It codes for CASSPREPHTEAFF.

This clonotype was recorded only once. The V and J genes are TRBV20-1 and TRBJ1-5; a weak D match, TRBD1 (6 bases). Germline V CDR1 and CDR2: DFQATT, SNEGSKA (reference sequence). Deletions cut 5 bases from V and 3 bases from J, with 11 bases between. The CDR3 loop spans 13 amino acids. This CDR3 reads CSAFTGPNQPQHF. The CDR3 DNA reads TGCAGTGCTTTTACAGGGCCCAATCAGCCCCAGCATTTT.

The gene calls are TRBV6-5 and TRBJ2-5; D is undetermined. This CDR3 is 15 amino acids long. V was cut by 0 bases and J by 2 bases, with 10 bases left in between. The V gene's germline CDR1 is MNHEY and CDR2 SVGAGI. CDR3 region: CASSYSFRGQETQYF. CDR3 bases: TGTGCCAGCAGTTACTCATTTCGAGGACAAGAGACCCAGTACTTC.

The chain has TRBV5-4 and TRBJ2-3, with D possibly being TRBD1 (5 bases). V lost 4 bases and J lost 4, with 19 bases in between. The CDR3 contains 16 residues. Per the germline V gene, CDR1 is SGHNT and CDR2 is YYREEE (reference sequence). CDR3 nucleotide sequence: TGTGCCAGCAGCCAATTGTTGGGGCTGAAGGCAGATACGCAGTATTTT. Its protein product is CASSQLLGLKADTQYF.

This clonotype was counted between two and nine times. The genes are TRBV7-3 and TRBJ2-7; D uncertain. The V end was cut by 5 bases, the J end by 2 bases, with 13 bases between. Germline-derived CDR1 and CDR2 are SGHTA and FQGTGA. This CDR3 region has 14 residues. The CDR3 DNA follows: TGTGCCAGCAGCAAAGACTCTTTCGCCTACGAGCAGTACTTC. Its protein is CASSKDSFAYEQYF.

This chain links TRBV7-2 with TRBJ2-5; 9 bases are shared with TRBD2. The DNA matches TRBJ2-1 better at its end, which makes the J call doubtful. Germline CDR1 SGHTA, CDR2 FQGNSA. CDR3 length: 15 amino acids. The CDR3 DNA follows: TGTGCCAGCAGCTTCCAGCGGGGGGAGCAAGAGACCCAGTTCTTC. This gives the protein CASSFQRGEQETQFF.

This clonotype was seen a few times. The rearrangement joins TRBV7-3 to TRBJ2-2; no clear D. Germline CDR1 and CDR2: SGHTA and FQGTGA. The CDR3 covers 12 residues. The V end lost 2 bases, the J end lost 7 bases, and 5 bases lay between the germline ends. CDR3 sequence reads: CASSLGIGELFF. The CDR3 nucleotides read TGTGCCAGCAGCTTAGGGATCGGGGAGCTGTTTTTT.

The genes are TRBV28 and TRBJ2-4; no reliable D call. The DNA end is more similar to TRBJ2-5, so the J call may be wrong. The CDR3 consists of 11 residues. Germline CDR1 reads MDHEN; CDR2 reads SYDVKM. Here the CDR3 reads CASTFGWTQYF. DNA for the CDR3: TGTGCCAGCACCTTCGGTTGGACCCAGTACTTC.

This clonotype was seen only once. The chain is built from TRBV4-1 and TRBJ1-1; D not certain. Per the germline V gene, CDR1 is MGHRA and CDR2 is YSYEKL. This CDR3 has 16 residues. Trimming left V 0 bases short and J 0 bases short, with 11 bases between. CDR3 sequence: CASSQDPGNMNTEAFF. CDR3 in DNA: TGCGCCAGCAGCCAAGACCCGGGGAATATGAACACTGAAGCTTTCTTT.

The chain joins TRBV7-9 to TRBJ2-1, with TRBD1 matching over 9 bases. V lost 5 bases to trimming and J lost 9 bases; unmatched junction nucleotides: 2. Looked up from germline, CDR1 is SEHNR and CDR2 is FQNEAQ (reference sequence). The CDR3 sequence is 12 residues long. This chain's CDR3 is CASSMGQGEQFF. The CDR3 bases are TGTGCCAGCAGCATGGGACAGGGTGAGCAGTTCTTC.

V gene TRBV4-3 combines with J gene TRBJ2-3, with a weak D call TRBD2 (5 bases). CDR1 is LGHNA and CDR2 is YSLEER in the germline V gene. The V and J ends lost 2 bases and 8 bases respectively, with 14 bases between them. This CDR3 contains 14 residues. The DNA of the CDR3 is TGCGCCAGCAGCCAAACGACTACTACTGGTACGCAGTATTTT. Translating gives CASSQTTTTGTQYF.

This chain uses TRBV10-3 with TRBJ2-5; 9 bases fit TRBD2. CDR3 length equals 16 residues. V was pared by 6 bases and J by 5 bases, with 13 bases of the junction left unmatched. CDR1 and CDR2 from the germline V gene are ENHRY and SYGVKD. Here the CDR3 reads CAISARLAELQETQYF. The CDR3 region has the DNA TGTGCCATCAGCGCCCGACTAGCGGAGTTACAGGAGACCCAGTACTTC.

J is TRBJ2-7 and V is TRBV6-5, with D perhaps being TRBD1 or TRBD2 (6 bases each). The CDR3 length is 14 residues. The ends were cut back, 6 bases at V and 4 bases at J, with 16 bases in the middle. The germline V gene encodes CDR1 MNHEY and CDR2 SVGAGI. The CDR3, as DNA: TGTGCCAGCAGGCCCCTGGGGGGCCCATACGAGCAGTACTTC. Its translation is CASRPLGGPYEQYF.

This clonotype was observed a few times. The V and J genes are TRBV7-9 and TRBJ1-4; D is possibly TRBD1 (6 bases). Trimming stripped 2 bases from V and 6 bases from J, with 13 bases between. Germline CDR1 and CDR2: SEHNR and FQNEAQ (reference sequence). The CDR3 loop spans 15 amino acids. CDR3 sequence: CASSLRRGGHEKLFF. CDR3 in DNA: TGTGCCAGCAGCTTAAGGCGAGGGGGGCATGAAAAACTGTTTTTT.

This clonotype was counted between two and nine times. The chain carries TRBV25-1 and TRBJ2-3; 7 bases map to TRBD2. There are 14 residues in the CDR3. Per germline, CDR1 MGHDK and CDR2 SYGVNS. Unmatched junction bases numbered 9, after V lost 6 bases and J lost 6 bases. The CDR3 nucleotides read TGTGCCAGCAGCAAGCGGGGAAAAGCGGATACGCAGTATTTT. It encodes CASSKRGKADTQYF.

This chain links TRBV6-2 or TRBV6-3 with TRBJ2-1; D is unclear. V was pared by 6 bases and J by 5 bases, with 5 bases between. This CDR3 contains 11 residues. Per the germline V gene, CDR1 is MNHEY and CDR2 is SVGEGT. CDR3 amino acids: CASRIDNEQFF. The CDR3 nucleotides read TGTGCCAGCAGGATAGACAATGAGCAGTTCTTC.

This clonotype came up once. This chain joins TRBV7-9 and TRBJ2-1; D call uncertain. The DNA end is a closer match to TRBJ2-7, so the J assignment may be wrong. The CDR3 loop spans 13 amino acids. Germline V CDR1 and CDR2: SEHNR, FQNEAQ (reference sequence). The CDR3 DNA reads TGTGCCAGCAGCCTTTTTGAAGCCCACGAGCAGTACTTC. It codes for CASSLFEAHEQYF.

This clonotype came up a few times. The rearrangement joins TRBV5-1 to TRBJ1-1, with a weak D call TRBD1 (5 bases). CDR3 size: 12 residues. Looked up from germline, CDR1 is SGHRS and CDR2 is YFSETQ. Trimming left V 4 bases short and J 5 bases short, with 9 bases between. CDR3 sequence: CASSGTATEAFF. The CDR3, as DNA: TGCGCCAGCAGCGGGACGGCAACTGAAGCTTTCTTT.

V gene TRBV20-1 combines with J gene TRBJ2-3, with D unresolved. Germline V gives CDR1 DFQATT, CDR2 SNEGSKA (reference sequence). Trimming took 0 bases from V and 2 from J, leaving 21 bases between them. The CDR3 sequence is 18 residues long. The CDR3 DNA is TGCAGTGCTAGAGACTCATCAGTGCCTGGCAGCCCCACAGATACGCAGTATTTT. The encoded protein is CSARDSSVPGSPTDTQYF.

In its sample, this clonotype was seen a few times. The chain employs TRBV7-2 and TRBJ2-5; 9 bases map to TRBD1. V lost 5 bases to trimming and J lost 5 bases; unmatched junction nucleotides: 6. From germline, CDR1 is SGHTA and CDR2 FQGNSA. The CDR3 spans 14 residues. The CDR3 sequence is CASSVQGAIETQYF. DNA for the CDR3: TGTGCCAGCAGCGTACAGGGGGCTATCGAGACCCAGTACTTC.

This clonotype came up once. V is TRBV20-1 and J is TRBJ2-7; TRBD1 might be the D (5 bases). Germline V gene data show CDR1 as DFQATT and CDR2 as SNEGSKA (reference sequence). The CDR3 is 16 amino acids. Trimming pared 2 bases from V and 6 bases from J, leaving 23 bases between. The DNA for the CDR3 is TGCAGTGCTAGACCCAGGGTAGCCGATGGGTCTTCCGAGCAGTACTTC. The encoded protein is CSARPRVADGSSEQYF.